This T cell receptor (beta chain) was obtained from a study of blood T cell repertoires in COVID-19. Study-wide background: Whether acute or convalescent, the COVID-19 samples came from the United States, Italy and Spain. PBMCs, B-cell-depleted T cells, or T cells provided the cDNA or gDNA that made up the material.

Original analysis: The authors estimated nucleated cell counts from reference gene primer amplification. Profiled with immunoSEQ multiplex PCR; TCRdb holds only in-frame clones, not every one. That table gives V, J and clone size, and the DNA gave D and trimming. This table holds tens of thousands of clones, 75% to 90% found once. Germline V CDR1 and CDR2: SEHNR, FQNEAQ (reference sequence). The CDR3 has 15 residues. With 5 bases clipped from V and 3 bases from J, the junction kept 9 bases outside the gene matches. The sequence came from a man aged 60 to 69 with acute or convalescent COVID-19. This chain joins TRBV7-9 and TRBJ1-1, with 7 bases fitting TRBD1. The sample consisted of peripheral blood. The CDR3 DNA reads TGTGCCAGCAGCCCGCGAGGGACAGTAGACACTGAAGCTTTCTTT. Its protein product is CASSPRGTVDTEAFF.